This T cell receptor beta chain was identified during a study of T cells in narcolepsy. Data came from immunoSEQ multiplex PCR; TCRdb stores just in-frame clones and leaves some out. The repertoire holds tens of thousands of clones, 60% to 75% seen once, with around 10% in the top ten. Regarding this clone: Its antigen is currently unknown.

Trimming left V 0 bases short and J 4 bases short, with 4 bases between. The germline V gene encodes CDR1 SGHDT and CDR2 YYEEEE. The CDR3 extends over 12 amino acids. Overall study results and limits: Comparing one patient's CSF and blood CD4+ clonotypes highlighted HCRT- and TRIB2-specific autoreactive clonotypes. No autoreactive T cell clone sequences appeared in some memory CD4+ repertoires.

The receptor comes from a human donor in good health. Material: memory (CD45RA-) CD4+ T cells from blood. The chain joins TRBV5-6 to TRBJ2-5; D remains unclear. The CDR3 is CASSLGVETQYF. Written as DNA, the CDR3 is TGTGCCAGCAGCTTGGGGGTAGAGACCCAGTACTTC.